This TCR beta chain emerged from a study of CD8+ T cells in alopecia areata. Following RNA extraction, reverse transcription yielded cDNA that acted as the sequencing template. The repertoire was sequenced with immunoSEQ multiplex PCR; TCRdb's copy has only in-frame clones and lacks some. The sample includes some 110,000 clones, 35% to 45% of them seen just once. The CDR3 length is 14 residues. V lost 0 bases to trimming and J lost 5 bases, with 10 bases between them. Germline V gene sequence: CDR1 SQVTM, CDR2 ANQGSEA. This TCR was recovered from a human donor with alopecia areata. This rearrangement joins TRBV29-1 to TRBJ1-4; maybe TRBD1 (5 bases). The sample consisted of CD4+ T cells sorted from blood. In DNA form, the CDR3 reads TGCAGCGTTGAAGATGCCAGGGAAAATGAAAAACTGTTTTTT. Residues: CSVEDARENEKLFF.